These 23 T cell receptor beta chains originate from one sample sequenced in a study of blood T cell repertoires in COVID-19. Sequencing was performed with immunoSEQ multiplex PCR; in TCRdb, only in-frame clones are kept and a portion is missing. The profile shows 60,000 to 75,000 clones, 86% of them singletons. The sequencing sample was made of peripheral blood. The receptor set was obtained from an older man with active COVID-19.

The rearrangement joins TRBV6-6 to TRBJ2-5; a weak D match, TRBD2 (5 bases). In germline, CDR1 is MNHNY, CDR2 SVGAGI (reference sequence). The CDR3 totals 15 residues. The V and J ends lost 5 bases and 1 base respectively, with 14 bases between them. The CDR3 sequence: CASSPSGGTQETQYF. As DNA, the CDR3 is TGTGCCAGCAGTCCAAGCGGCGGAACCCAAGAGACCCAGTACTTC.

The rearrangement uses TRBV30 and TRBJ2-5; 14 bases map to TRBD2. Germline assignment: CDR1 GTSNPN and CDR2 SVGIG (reference sequence). This CDR3 region has 15 residues. V lost 2 bases, J lost 4 bases, and 3 bases stayed unmatched. CDR3 sequence (DNA): TGTGCCTGGAGTCCGGGACTAGCGGGAGTAGAGACCCAGTACTTC. Amino acid sequence: CAWSPGLAGVETQYF.

This clone is a singleton in its sample. V usage is TRBV3-1 (or the pseudogene TRBV3-2) and J usage is TRBJ2-7, with 10 positions matching TRBD2. The germline CDR1 and CDR2 sequences are LGHDT and YNNKEL (reference sequence). The CDR3 is 14 amino acids. J gave up 2 bases and V 2 bases, and 0 bases lay outside the gene matches. CDR3 protein: CASSQTSGAYEQYF. The DNA for the CDR3 is TGTGCCAGCAGCCAAACTAGCGGGGCCTACGAGCAGTACTTC.

This clone has just one count. The chain employs TRBV28 and TRBJ2-4, with 8 positions matching TRBD1. The V and J ends lost 8 bases and 4 bases, in that order; junction bases with no gene match: 4. The CDR3 totals 13 residues. Germline V gene lookup returns CDR1 MDHEN and CDR2 SYDVKM. CDR3 DNA sequence: TGTGCCAGCCAGAGGACAGGGAAAAACATTCAGTACTTC. As protein: CASQRTGKNIQYF. Full variable domain (remainder filled in from reference TRBV28 and TRBJ2-4): DVKVTQSSRYLVKRTGEKVFLECVQDMDHENMFWYRQDPGLGLRLIYFSYDVKMKEKGDIPEGYSVSREKKERFSLILESASTNQTSMYLCASQRTGKNIQYFGAGTRLSVL.

The gene calls are TRBV4-1 and TRBJ1-2; possible D gene TRBD1, 6 bases. Germline assignment: CDR1 MGHRA and CDR2 YSYEKL. The CDR3 runs 16 residues. The ends were cut back, 3 bases at V and 3 bases at J, with 17 bases in the middle. As DNA, the CDR3 is TGCGCCAGCAGCCACGTTGCTGGGGGCGGCGACTATGGCTACACCTTC. It translates to CASSHVAGGGDYGYTF.

This chain joins TRBV4-3 and TRBJ2-3; TRBD2 matches 7 bases. V lost 0 bases and J lost 8; bases outside the gene matches: 8. Germline loops: CDR1 LGHNA, CDR2 YSLEER. This CDR3 comprises 15 residues. CDR3 loop: CASSQEVGGFGTQYF. Here the CDR3 DNA reads TGCGCCAGCAGCCAAGAGGTCGGGGGGTTCGGTACGCAGTATTTT.

The rearrangement links TRBV2 to TRBJ2-1, with 13 bases that match TRBD2. Trimming cost V 10 bases and J 4 bases; bases outside gene matches: 10. The germline V gene encodes CDR1 SNHLY and CDR2 FYNNEI. There are 16 residues in the CDR3. CDR3 DNA sequence: TGTGCCACAGGACTAGCGGGAGCCCCGGGGTACAATGAGCAGTTCTTC. Amino acid sequence: CATGLAGAPGYNEQFF.

This chain uses TRBV4-3 with TRBJ1-2; D ambiguous. The CDR3 totals 14 residues. Trimming took off 0 bases at V and 4 bases at J, with 9 bases between the two ends. Germline assignment: CDR1 LGHNA and CDR2 YSLEER. CDR3: CASSQDSRFYGYTF. CDR3 nucleotide sequence: TGCGCCAGCAGCCAAGATTCGCGTTTCTATGGCTACACCTTC.

The chain is built from TRBV4-2 and TRBJ2-3; D may be TRBD2 (7 bases). V was clipped by 3 bases and J by 8 bases, with 15 bases between them. Germline CDR1 reads LGHNA; CDR2 reads YNFKEQ. This CDR3 spans 14 amino acids. The CDR3 spells CASSQAERGGTQYF. The CDR3, as DNA: TGTGCCAGCAGCCAGGCCGAAAGGGGGGGTACGCAGTATTTT.

J is TRBJ2-1 and V is TRBV4-3; the D gene is possibly TRBD2 (6 bases). Germline CDR1 reads LGHNA; CDR2 reads YSLEER. The CDR3 runs to 15 residues. Between the trimmed V and J ends, which lost 3 bases and 7 bases, there was a span of 16 bases. CDR3 DNA sequence: TGCGCCAGCAGCCAGTGGAGCACCGCGGGGAATGAGCAGTTCTTC. Translating it yields CASSQWSTAGNEQFF.

The V and J genes are TRBV19 and TRBJ1-2; 9 positions agree with TRBD1. The V segment lost 5 bases and the J segment 7 bases; nucleotides outside the gene matches: 5. Germline lookup yields CDR1 LNHDA and CDR2 SQIVND (reference sequence). This CDR3 comprises 13 residues. The CDR3 spells CASSLQGAGGYTF. CDR3 nucleotides: TGTGCCAGTAGTCTACAGGGGGCAGGTGGCTACACCTTC.

The genes are TRBV6-1 and TRBJ1-2; maybe TRBD1 (6 bases). V was trimmed by 3 bases and J by 8 bases, leaving 16 bases between them. The CDR3 totals 14 residues. The germline V gene has CDR1 MNHNS and CDR2 SASEGT. The CDR3 sequence: CASSEAGGAQGYTF. CDR3 bases: TGTGCCAGCAGTGAGGCGGGGGGGGCCCAGGGCTACACCTTC.

V and J are TRBV5-1 and TRBJ1-2; possibly TRBD1 for D (6 bases). The CDR3 totals 14 residues. V was pared by 0 bases and J by 7 bases, with 13 bases between. CDR1 and CDR2 (germline): SGHRS, YFSETQ. The CDR3 sequence: CASSLGGPGTGYTF. In nucleotides, the CDR3 is TGCGCCAGCAGCTTGGGGGGGCCCGGGACTGGCTACACCTTC.

V and J are TRBV25-1 and TRBJ2-5; 8 bases line up with TRBD1. V lost 2 bases to trimming and J lost 7 bases; unmatched junction nucleotides: 12. CDR3 length equals 16 residues. Germline values: CDR1 MGHDK, CDR2 SYGVNS. The CDR3 coding sequence is TGTGCCAGCAGTGAACGGGGGACAGGCCCCGCCGGGACCCAGTACTTC. Translation: CASSERGTGPAGTQYF.

The CDR3 coding sequence is TGTGCCAGCAGTTTTCTCGGGACAGGGGGCGCATCCCAGCATTTT. Translating it yields CASSFLGTGGASQHF. The gene calls are TRBV28 and TRBJ1-5; 12 nucleotides align to TRBD1. CDR1 MDHEN and CDR2 SYDVKM come from the germline V gene. The CDR3 consists of 15 residues. Losses at the gene ends were 3 bases for V and 11 bases for J; bases not matched to a gene: 8.

The chain employs TRBV6-6 and TRBJ2-7; 14 bases are a match to TRBD2. Germline V gene sequence: CDR1 MNHNY, CDR2 SVGAGI (reference sequence). The trim removed 7 bases at V and 3 bases at J, leaving 5 bases unmatched. This CDR3 has 15 residues. The CDR3 loop is CASTGTSGSGYEQYF. The CDR3, as DNA: TGTGCCAGCACCGGGACTAGCGGGAGCGGCTACGAGCAGTACTTC.

The rearrangement links TRBV11-3 to TRBJ2-1, with 10 bases matching TRBD2. The CDR3 has 18 amino acids. CDR1 SGHNT and CDR2 YENEEA come from the germline V gene. V was clipped by 0 bases and J by 6 bases; unmatched bases: 11. The CDR3 sequence: CASSLEVFLSSGSNEQFF. CDR3 bases: TGTGCCAGCAGCTTAGAGGTGTTTTTGTCTAGCGGGAGCAATGAGCAGTTCTTC.

The rearrangement uses TRBV9 and TRBJ2-7, with D unclear. V was cut by 0 bases and J by 7 bases, with 8 bases left in between. Germline V CDR1 and CDR2: SGDLS, YYNGEE. This CDR3 is 12 amino acids long. For the CDR3, the DNA is TGTGCCAGCAGCGTAGGACCGGGTGAGCAGTACTTC. Translating it yields CASSVGPGEQYF.

This sequence joins TRBV11-3 and TRBJ2-2; possible D gene TRBD2, 5 bases. The V end was cut by 1 base, the J end by 5 bases, with 11 bases between. The germline gives CDR1 SGHNT, CDR2 YENEEA. The CDR3 spans 15 residues. CDR3 sequence reads: CASSLAAGGTGELFF. Here the CDR3 DNA reads TGTGCCAGCAGCTTAGCGGCGGGTGGTACCGGGGAGCTGTTTTTT.

This rearrangement joins TRBV30 to TRBJ2-3, with D possibly matching TRBD2 (7 bases). The CDR3 sequence is 15 residues long. Looked up from germline, CDR1 is GTSNPN and CDR2 is SVGIG (reference sequence). Trimming took 2 bases from V and 4 from J, leaving 16 bases between them. The CDR3 reads CAWSRGGGSPDTQYF. The DNA for the CDR3 is TGTGCCTGGAGTCGTGGGGGCGGGAGCCCAGATACGCAGTATTTT.

The chain joins TRBV9 to TRBJ2-3, with 7 positions matching TRBD1. This CDR3 is built from 14 residues. Trimming removed 3 bases from V and 5 bases from J; junction bases left unmatched: 6. From germline, CDR1 is SGDLS and CDR2 YYNGEE. Written as DNA, the CDR3 is TGTGCCAGCAGCGCCCATCGGACAGGAGATACGCAGTATTTT. This encodes CASSAHRTGDTQYF.

The chain recombines TRBV30 with TRBJ2-2; 11 positions match TRBD2. Germline loops: CDR1 GTSNPN, CDR2 SVGIG (reference sequence). With 5 bases clipped from V and 5 bases from J, the junction kept 7 bases outside the gene matches. The CDR3 runs 15 residues. CDR3 residues: CAWASGRTRTGELFF. As DNA, the CDR3 is TGTGCCTGGGCTAGCGGGAGGACCCGGACCGGGGAGCTGTTTTTT.

The V gene is TRBV5-6, the J gene TRBJ1-2; 10 positions agree with TRBD1. The CDR3 is made up of 16 amino acids. With V trimmed by 4 bases and J by 3 bases, 9 bases remained unmatched. Germline V lookup: CDR1 SGHDT, CDR2 YYEEEE. CDR3 coding DNA: TGTGCCAGCAGCGTGGTCGGGACAGGGGCCCACTATGGCTACACCTTC. Protein: CASSVVGTGAHYGYTF.